One and the same sample provided the 21 T cell receptor beta chains below, sequenced in a study of T-cell memory formation after mild COVID-19. One entry per CDR3 protein results from TCRdb running MiXCR on the 5' RACE reads. The top ten hold 28% of the sample, which has some 150,000 distinct CDR3 sequences, about 14% seen once. The sequencing input was PBMCs or a T cell subset sorted from them (not recorded which). These receptors came from an adult woman who had mild COVID-19 (a few samples of this study predate the infection). Cell type and time point are not known.

This clonotype appeared a few times. V and J are TRBV7-9 and TRBJ1-4; no clear D gene. The CDR3 spans 17 residues. V lost 4 bases and J lost 0, with 15 bases in between. Germline lookup yields CDR1 SEHNR and CDR2 FQNEAQ (reference sequence). As DNA, the CDR3 is TGTGCCAGCAGCTCATACACTGTCGGGGCAACTAATGAAAAACTGTTTTTT. Translating it yields CASSSYTVGATNEKLFF.

The rearrangement uses TRBV5-1 and TRBJ2-3; TRBD1 aligns across 7 bases. The CDR3 runs to 15 residues. Germline assignment: CDR1 SGHRS and CDR2 YFSETQ. J was trimmed by 1 base and V by 7 bases; bases with no gene match: 9. In DNA form, the CDR3 reads TGCGCCAGCTCAGGGGGTGACGGAGGCACAGATACGCAGTATTTT. This codes for CASSGGDGGTDTQYF.

The rearrangement joins TRBV7-9 to TRBJ2-1; D tentatively fits TRBD1 or TRBD2 (5 bases each). The ends were cut back, 4 bases at V and 9 bases at J, with 13 bases in the middle. This CDR3 has 13 amino acids. The V gene's germline CDR1 is SEHNR and CDR2 FQNEAQ (reference sequence). CDR3 coding DNA: TGTGCCAGCAGCTCGCAGGGACCTACTGAGCAGTTCTTC. Protein sequence: CASSSQGPTEQFF.

This chain links TRBV7-8 with TRBJ1-2; D perhaps matches TRBD1 (5 bases). CDR3 size: 18 residues. CDR1 SGHVS and CDR2 FQNEAQ come from the germline V gene. V lost 0 bases to trimming and J lost 2 bases, with 19 bases between them. The CDR3 region has the DNA TGTGCCAGCAGCTTAGCGCAGGCCGCGGGACTATCGAACTATGGCTACACCTTC. The encoded protein is CASSLAQAAGLSNYGYTF.

The chain carries TRBV6-5 and TRBJ2-7; possible D gene TRBD2, 6 bases. Germline V CDR1 and CDR2: MNHEY, SVGAGI. V lost 5 bases, J lost 6 bases, and 14 bases lay in between. The CDR3 is made up of 13 amino acids. CDR3: CASSAGRGVEQYF. CDR3 nucleotide sequence: TGTGCCAGCAGTGCCGGGCGGGGTGTCGAGCAGTACTTC.

The chain has TRBV20-1 and TRBJ2-3, with TRBD2 matching 14 bases. V gave up 6 bases and J gave up 8 bases; unmatched junction bases: 19. The germline V gene has CDR1 DFQATT and CDR2 SNEGSKA (reference sequence). The CDR3 sequence is 18 residues long. In DNA, the CDR3 is TGCAGTGCCACAACTCCGCCGGGACTAGCGGGGGTGACCGGTACGCAGTATTTT. Translation: CSATTPPGLAGVTGTQYF.

This clonotype was recorded at least ten times. This chain joins TRBV7-3 and TRBJ2-1, with 7 bases aligning to TRBD2. The V and J ends lost 3 bases and 4 bases, in that order; junction bases with no gene match: 6. The germline V gene encodes CDR1 SGHTA and CDR2 FQGTGA. The CDR3 consists of 15 residues. For the CDR3, the DNA is TGTGCCAGCAGCTTTGCGGGGGAGCTGTACAATGAGCAGTTCTTC. Its protein product is CASSFAGELYNEQFF.

In its sample, this clonotype was seen a few times. The rearrangement joins TRBV5-1 to TRBJ1-2, with TRBD1 as a possible D gene (5 bases). This CDR3 region has 12 residues. V dropped 4 bases and J dropped 8 bases, with 12 bases sitting between them. The germline V gene has CDR1 SGHRS and CDR2 YFSETQ. The CDR3 sequence is CASSLGTEGYTF. In DNA, the CDR3 is TGCGCCAGCAGCCTCGGGACCGAGGGCTACACCTTC.

This clonotype was counted between two and nine times. V gene TRBV29-1 combines with J gene TRBJ2-1; D unresolved. V was pared by 5 bases and J by 1 base, with 9 bases between. The CDR3 is 13 amino acids. The germline V gene encodes CDR1 SQVTM and CDR2 ANQGSEA. CDR3 amino acids: CSVFTVSYNEQFF. Here the CDR3 DNA reads TGCAGCGTTTTCACAGTATCCTACAATGAGCAGTTCTTC.

The V gene is TRBV6-6, the J gene TRBJ2-1; D perhaps matches TRBD2 (6 bases). Trimming cost V 5 bases and J 5 bases, with 16 bases left between them. This CDR3 is 15 amino acids long. The germline V gene encodes CDR1 MNHNY and CDR2 SVGAGI (reference sequence). The CDR3: CASSKFLGLDNEQFF. CDR3 DNA sequence: TGTGCCAGCAGTAAGTTCCTGGGACTGGACAATGAGCAGTTCTTC.

V usage is TRBV12-3 or TRBV12-4 and J usage is TRBJ1-2; no definite D call. V was shortened by 4 bases and J by 0 bases, with 9 bases between the two germline ends. The length of the CDR3 is 14 residues. CDR3 DNA sequence: TGTGCCAGCAGTTCCCACGGGGCTAACTATGGCTACACCTTC. Protein product: CASSSHGANYGYTF.

This clonotype occurred many times. The V call is TRBV4-1, the J call TRBJ1-1; the match to TRBD1 covers 9 bases. V shed 2 bases and J 1 base; nucleotides not matched to a gene: 17. Germline-derived CDR1 and CDR2 are MGHRA and YSYEKL. The CDR3 extends over 20 amino acids. DNA for the CDR3: TGCGCCAGCAGCCAATCCCGGGACAGGGTGTTTTTTTCTCCGAACACTGAAGCTTTCTTT. Its protein is CASSQSRDRVFFSPNTEAFF.

A few counts support this clonotype. The rearrangement links TRBV6-4 to TRBJ2-2; 8 bases match TRBD1. The V segment lost 2 bases and the J segment 5 bases; nucleotides outside the gene matches: 4. The CDR3 runs 15 residues. Germline V gene data show CDR1 as MRHNA and CDR2 as SNTAGT. CDR3 residues: CASSDQGAGTGELFF. The CDR3 region has the DNA TGTGCCAGCAGTGACCAGGGGGCAGGTACCGGGGAGCTGTTTTTT.

This chain connects TRBV14 to TRBJ1-2, with D perhaps TRBD1 (5 bases). The CDR3 is 14 residues long. V dropped 6 bases and J dropped 5 bases, with 16 bases sitting between them. CDR1 SGHDN and CDR2 FVKESK come from the germline V gene. The chain's CDR3 is CASSRISGGYGYTF. CDR3 bases: TGTGCCAGCAGTCGGATATCTGGGGGATATGGCTACACCTTC.

This clonotype has a handful of counts. The chain uses TRBV7-8 and TRBJ2-1; D call uncertain. Germline V gene data show CDR1 as SGHVS and CDR2 as FQNEAQ. The V end lost 5 bases, the J end lost 0 bases, and 20 bases lay between the germline ends. The CDR3 covers 18 residues. The chain's CDR3 is CASSPQSLHPSSYNEQFF. The CDR3 DNA sequence: TGTGCCAGCAGCCCTCAATCACTCCACCCGAGCTCCTACAATGAGCAGTTCTTC.

The table lists this clonotype with many counts. The chain combines TRBV18 with TRBJ2-7; a weak D match, TRBD2 (6 bases). The CDR3 sequence is 16 residues long. Trimming removed 1 base at V and 0 bases at J, with 13 bases between. Germline CDR1 reads KGHSH; CDR2 reads LQKENI. This CDR3 is CASSPRAGIDSYEQYF. The CDR3, as DNA: TGTGCCAGCTCACCACGGGCGGGAATCGACTCCTACGAGCAGTACTTC.

The gene calls are TRBV12-3 or TRBV12-4 and TRBJ2-2, with D unclear. The CDR3 is 12 residues long. The V end lost 8 bases, the J end lost 6 bases, and 10 bases lay between the germline ends. CDR3 residues: CASGPRAGELFF. Written as DNA, the CDR3 is TGTGCCAGCGGGCCCCGGGCCGGGGAGCTGTTTTTT.

There are a few counts of this clonotype. The chain recombines TRBV11-1 with TRBJ2-1; unclear D gene. The CDR3 extends over 14 amino acids. CDR1 and CDR2 (germline): SGHAT, FQDESV (reference sequence). Deletions cut 2 bases from V and 6 bases from J, with 11 bases between. The CDR3 region is CASSLTRNLNEQFF. The DNA of the CDR3 is TGTGCCAGCAGCTTAACCAGGAACCTCAATGAGCAGTTCTTC. Complete variable domain (other parts from reference TRBV11-1 and TRBJ2-1): EAEVAQSPRYKITEKSQAVAFWCDPISGHATLYWYRQILGQGPELLVQFQDESVVDDSQLPKDRFSAERLKGVDSTLKIQPAELGDSAMYLCASSLTRNLNEQFFGPGTRLTVL.

Only a few counts were recorded for this clonotype. The rearrangement uses TRBV5-5 and TRBJ2-3; a weak D match, TRBD2 (6 bases). The germline V and J ends were trimmed by 4 bases and 6 bases, with 24 bases remaining between them. CDR3 length equals 17 residues. Germline CDR1 is SGHKS and CDR2 is YYEKEE (reference sequence). The CDR3 reads CASSPPGTRVAGDTQYF. The CDR3 DNA is TGTGCCAGCAGCCCCCCAGGAACTCGGGTGGCGGGGGATACGCAGTATTTT.

Many counts were recorded for this clonotype. The J gene is TRBJ1-5, the V gene TRBV20-1, with D possibly TRBD1 on 6 matching bases. With 0 bases removed from V and 6 bases from J, the gap between germline ends came to 18 bases. CDR1 DFQATT and CDR2 SNEGSKA come from the germline V gene (reference sequence). The CDR3 has 16 amino acids. CDR3 in amino acids: CSARDRAGGWSQPQHF. CDR3 nucleotide sequence: TGCAGTGCTAGAGATCGGGCGGGGGGCTGGAGTCAGCCCCAGCATTTT.

The J gene is TRBJ2-3, the V gene TRBV3-1; 14 positions agree with TRBD2. From germline, CDR1 is LGHDT and CDR2 YNNKEL (reference sequence). The junction had 5 bases not matched to a gene; V was cut back by 1 base and J by 5 bases. This CDR3 is 17 amino acids long. The CDR3 bases are TGTGCCAGCAGCCAAGCGGCGGGACTAGCGGGGGTAGATACGCAGTATTTT. Translated: CASSQAAGLAGVDTQYF.